The sequence of this T cell receptor (beta chain) was determined in a study of blood T cells in healthy people across ages. V lost 4 bases, J lost 6 bases, and 14 bases lay in between. From germline, CDR1 is LGHNA and CDR2 YNFKEQ. The CDR3 extends over 14 amino acids. Using a J-beta primer mix together with a sample-barcoded 5' primer, a second PCR was run for roughly 6 to 12 cycles. TCRdb used MiXCR to reprocess the 5' RACE reads, holding one entry per CDR3 protein. The sample carries more than 900,000 distinct CDR3 sequences, under 30% recorded once. This sample was also put to use in a study of T cells of mothers and their children.

Sequencing used blood. This sequence joins TRBV4-2 and TRBJ2-3; D uncertain. The sequence was collected from a girl aged 2-10 years in good health. CDR3 in amino acids: CASSPNSNPDTQYF. The CDR3 region has the DNA TGTGCCAGCAGCCCAAATTCAAATCCGGATACGCAGTATTTT.